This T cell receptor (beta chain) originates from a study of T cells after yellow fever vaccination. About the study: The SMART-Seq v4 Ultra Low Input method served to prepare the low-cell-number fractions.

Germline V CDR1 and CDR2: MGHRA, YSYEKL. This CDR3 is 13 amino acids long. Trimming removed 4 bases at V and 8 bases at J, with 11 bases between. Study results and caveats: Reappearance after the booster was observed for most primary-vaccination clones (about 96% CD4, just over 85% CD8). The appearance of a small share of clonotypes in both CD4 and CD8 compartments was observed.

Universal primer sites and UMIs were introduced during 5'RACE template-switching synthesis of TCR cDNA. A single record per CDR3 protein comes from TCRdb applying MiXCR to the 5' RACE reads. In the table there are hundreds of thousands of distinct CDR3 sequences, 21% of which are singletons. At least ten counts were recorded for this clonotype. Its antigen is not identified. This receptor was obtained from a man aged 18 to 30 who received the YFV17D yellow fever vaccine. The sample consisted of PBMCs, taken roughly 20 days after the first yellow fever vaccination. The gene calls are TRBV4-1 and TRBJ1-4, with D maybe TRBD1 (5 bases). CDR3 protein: CASSLGGAEKLFF. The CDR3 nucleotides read TGCGCCAGCAGCCTGGGGGGAGCGGAAAAACTGTTTTTT.